This T cell receptor beta chain was identified during a study of blood T cell repertoires in COVID-19. Authors' methods: Amplification of reference gene primers provided the estimated nucleated cell counts. The method was immunoSEQ multiplex PCR; TCRdb's version includes in-frame clones alone and lacks a portion of them. V and J calls and clone size are given by that table; D and trimming were obtained from the DNA. Of about 200,000 clones in the sample, around nine tenths were seen once. The CDR3 runs to 15 residues. The germline CDR1 and CDR2 sequences are LNHDA and SQIVND (reference sequence). V was clipped by 3 bases and J by 5 bases; unmatched bases: 5.

The chain combines TRBV19 with TRBJ1-5, with 9 bases that match TRBD1. Sequenced: peripheral blood. This clonotype originated in a man in his sixties with COVID-19, enrolled during active disease. CDR3 bases: TGTGCCAGTAGTATGGGGACAGGGTATGATCAGCCCCAGCATTTT. This codes for CASSMGTGYDQPQHF.